Shown below are 26 T cell receptor beta chains from a single sample sequenced in a study of molecular identifiers for immune sequencing clone quantification. Each CDR3 protein is one row after TCRdb ran MiXCR on the PCR reads. The sample yields fewer than 75,000 distinct CDR3 sequences, around 17% seen once. Sequencing was performed on naive CD8+ T cells from blood, with Jurkat cell RNA spiked in. Described subset: FACS-sorted CD8+CD4-CCR7+CD45RA+ naive T cells. The receptors originated from a human donor in good health. Some libraries in this study had Jurkat cell RNA spiked in.

A remark on this clonotype: A read error may explain this, as a much larger clone is one base away. V gene TRBV5-5 combines with J gene TRBJ1-4; D is unresolved. CDR3 length equals 13 residues. Deletions cut 10 bases from V and 0 bases from J, with 10 bases between. CDR1 and CDR2 from the germline V gene are SGHKS and YYEKEE (reference sequence). CDR3 sequence reads: CACGRSTNEKLFF. The CDR3, as DNA: TGTGCCTGCGGTCGCTCAACTAATGAAAAACTGTTTTTT.

The chain has TRBV5-6 and TRBJ2-7, with D possibly TRBD1 on 6 matching bases. This CDR3 has 14 residues. V was shortened by 4 bases and J by 5 bases, with 16 bases between the two germline ends. The germline CDR1 and CDR2 sequences are SGHDT and YYEEEE. The DNA of the CDR3 is TGTGCCAGCAGCCACCGGGACATTCCCAACGAGCAGTACTTC. This codes for CASSHRDIPNEQYF.

This clonotype was observed a handful of times. The chain combines TRBV3-1 with TRBJ2-5; TRBD1 is a possible D gene (5 bases). Looked up from germline, CDR1 is LGHDT and CDR2 is YNNKEL (reference sequence). The CDR3 contains 15 residues. With 0 bases removed from V and 5 bases from J, the gap between germline ends came to 13 bases. CDR3 DNA sequence: TGTGCCAGCAGCCAAGATAAGTCAGGGTTCGAGACCCAGTACTTC. Its translation is CASSQDKSGFETQYF.

The sample holds many counts of this clonotype. The V call is TRBV9, the J call TRBJ1-2; 7 bases match TRBD1. This CDR3 contains 16 residues. J lost 4 bases, V lost 3 bases, and 12 bases had no gene match. Germline CDR1 reads SGDLS; CDR2 reads YYNGEE. Here the CDR3 reads CASSGGTGVLFYGYTF. CDR3 nucleotide sequence: TGTGCCAGCAGCGGAGGAACAGGGGTATTATTCTATGGCTACACCTTC.

The J gene is TRBJ2-2, the V gene TRBV14; TRBD2 agrees at 8 bases. V dropped 2 bases and J dropped 8; count of bases not matched to a gene: 1. The germline gives CDR1 SGHDN, CDR2 FVKESK. CDR3 length: 13 amino acids. The CDR3 here is CASSQTSGGELFF. In DNA, the CDR3 is TGTGCCAGCAGCCAAACTAGCGGAGGGGAGCTGTTTTTT. Together with reference TRBV14 and TRBJ2-2, the CDR3 gives the full variable domain: EAGVTQFPSHSVIEKGQTVTLRCDPISGHDNLYWYRRVMGKEIKFLLHFVKESKQDESGMPNNRFLAERTGGTYSTLKVQPAELEDSGVYFCASSQTSGGELFFGEGSRLTVL.

CDR3 protein: CAISEIDRGDTEAFF. The CDR3 nucleotides are TGTGCCATCAGTGAAATCGACAGGGGCGACACTGAAGCTTTCTTT. The chain joins TRBV10-3 to TRBJ1-1; 8 bases match TRBD1. Germline V gives CDR1 ENHRY, CDR2 SYGVKD. V shed 3 bases, J shed 3 bases, and the junction held 6 bases outside the gene matches. CDR3 size: 15 residues.

This clonotype has at least ten counts. This chain uses TRBV4-1 with TRBJ1-2; no reliable D call. The CDR3 spans 13 residues. Germline CDR1 is MGHRA and CDR2 is YSYEKL. V lost 1 base to trimming and J lost 6 bases, with 9 bases between them. The CDR3 here is CASSQAQFDGYTF. CDR3 sequence (DNA): TGCGCCAGCAGCCAAGCCCAGTTTGATGGCTACACCTTC.

This clonotype was seen many times. J is TRBJ2-7 and V is TRBV20-1; TRBD2 aligns across 14 bases. The ends lost 3 bases at V and 0 bases at J; junction bases unmatched: 13. Germline V lookup: CDR1 DFQATT, CDR2 SNEGSKA (reference sequence). There are 19 residues in the CDR3. The DNA for the CDR3 is TGCAGTGCTAGTGCAATACCGGGACTAGCGGGAGTAGTCTCCTACGAGCAGTACTTC. As protein: CSASAIPGLAGVVSYEQYF.

This clonotype was seen at least ten times. The J gene is TRBJ2-1, the V gene TRBV20-1; the match to TRBD2 covers 8 bases. This CDR3 spans 14 amino acids. Trimming removed 5 bases from V and 3 bases from J; junction bases left unmatched: 6. The germline CDR1 and CDR2 sequences are DFQATT and SNEGSKA (reference sequence). The CDR3 is CSAGWSGGYNEQFF. The CDR3 nucleotides are TGCAGTGCTGGATGGAGCGGGGGCTACAATGAGCAGTTCTTC.

As concerns this clonotype: This may arise from a read error, as a much more abundant clone is one base away. CDR3 residues: CATSIMRVPETQYF. CDR3 sequence (DNA): TGTGCCACCAGCATTATGAGGGTCCCTGAGACCCAGTACTTC. V is TRBV15 and J is TRBJ2-5; the D gene is possibly TRBD2 (5 bases). Trimming took 4 bases from V and 5 from J, leaving 14 bases between them. The CDR3 is 14 amino acids. Germline CDR1 is LNHNV and CDR2 is YYDKDF (reference sequence).

In its sample, this clonotype was seen many times. The chain uses TRBV5-1 and TRBJ2-3; D unresolved. Between the trimmed V and J ends, which lost 0 bases and 0 bases, there was a span of 8 bases. Looked up from germline, CDR1 is SGHRS and CDR2 is YFSETQ. The CDR3 is 15 residues long. The CDR3 region is CASSLVGGSTDTQYF. The CDR3 coding sequence is TGCGCCAGCAGCTTGGTGGGCGGAAGCACAGATACGCAGTATTTT.

Details on this clonotype: With a much larger clone just one base away, this may be a read error. As the CDR3 is not closed by the conserved phenylalanine or tryptophan, this likely results from a read error. The V gene is TRBV28, the J gene TRBJ2-7, with no clear D. The CDR3 contains 13 residues. V gave up 3 bases and J gave up 1 base, with 7 bases separating them. CDR1 is MDHEN and CDR2 is SYDVKM in the germline V gene. As DNA, the CDR3 is TGTGCCAGCAGTTTGGTCGCTTCCTACGAGCAGTACCTC. It is translated as CASSLVASYEQYL.

At least ten counts were recorded for this clonotype. The V and J genes are TRBV5-5 and TRBJ2-3, with unresolved D. The CDR3 spans 13 residues. Germline assignment: CDR1 SGHKS and CDR2 YYEKEE (reference sequence). The V and J ends lost 7 bases and 0 bases respectively, with 9 bases between them. CDR3: CASLRTSTDTQYF. In DNA form, the CDR3 reads TGTGCCAGCTTACGGACCAGCACAGATACGCAGTATTTT.

In regard to this clonotype: The junction departs from the called germline gene at one end, perhaps through a read error. The chain links TRBV29-1 to TRBJ2-1; D gene unclear. CDR1 and CDR2 from the germline V gene are SQVTM and ANQGSEA. CDR3 length: 12 residues. CDR3 sequence reads: CSVEVYYNEQSF. CDR3 coding DNA: TGCAGCGTTGAAGTCTACTACAATGAGCAGTCCTTC.

Worth noting for this clonotype: Just one base apart from a much larger clone, this may be a read error. This chain joins TRBV27 and TRBJ1-4; 8 bases agree with TRBD1. The CDR3 is made up of 15 amino acids. The germline gives CDR1 MNHEY, CDR2 SMNVEV (reference sequence). CDR3 region: CASSLSGGTNEELFF. The CDR3 DNA reads TGTGCCAGCAGTTTGTCAGGGGGCACTAATGAAGAACTGTTTTTT.

CDR3 nucleotides: TGCGCCAGCAGCCAAGATTTCAGCATCAATGAGCAGTTCTTC. This codes for CASSQDFSINEQFF. The chain uses TRBV4-3 and TRBJ2-1; unclear D gene. There are 14 residues in the CDR3. Per the germline V gene, CDR1 is LGHNA and CDR2 is YSLEER. V shed 0 bases and J shed 6 bases, with 9 bases lying between them.

Comments on this clonotype: One end of the junction varies from germline; a read error may be responsible. This chain uses TRBV7-9 with TRBJ2-1; D tentatively reads TRBD1 or TRBD2 (5 bases each). Per the germline V gene, CDR1 is SEHNR and CDR2 is FQNEAQ (reference sequence). The CDR3 spans 14 residues. The CDR3 coding sequence is TGTGCCAACAGCTTACCGGGACGTTACAATGAGCAGTTCTTC. Translating gives CANSLPGRYNEQFF.

This clonotype was found many times. The chain is built from TRBV6-5 and TRBJ2-1, with D possibly TRBD2 on 6 matching bases. Germline V CDR1 and CDR2: MNHEY, SVGAGI. The CDR3 is 16 amino acids. Trimming left V 0 bases short and J 3 bases short, with 12 bases between. The CDR3 sequence is CASSYSKRGDYNEQFF. Here the CDR3 DNA reads TGTGCCAGCAGTTACTCGAAGCGCGGGGACTACAATGAGCAGTTCTTC.

This clonotype showed up many times. This chain uses TRBV24-1 with TRBJ2-1, with a tentative D call TRBD1 (5 bases). CDR3 length equals 22 residues. Trimming left V 2 bases short and J 6 bases short, with 34 bases between. Germline lookup yields CDR1 KGHDR and CDR2 SFDVKD. The CDR3 bases are TGTGCCACCAGTGATTCGGCCAATACACAGCTACGTAGGGGAAATAGTTTCAATGAGCAGTTCTTC. Residues: CATSDSANTQLRRGNSFNEQFF.

This clonotype was recorded at least ten times. The chain uses TRBV11-3 and TRBJ2-1, with D perhaps matching TRBD2 (6 bases). The CDR3 totals 16 residues. V shed 1 base and J shed 2 bases, with 12 bases lying between them. Germline V gene data show CDR1 as SGHNT and CDR2 as YENEEA. The CDR3 sequence: CASSLGGSGTYNEQFF. The DNA of the CDR3 is TGTGCCAGCAGCTTAGGGGGTAGCGGAACCTACAATGAGCAGTTCTTC. Based on the CDR3 plus reference TRBV11-3 and TRBJ2-1, the full variable domain is EAGVVQSPRYKIIEKKQPVAFWCNPISGHNTLYWYLQNLGQGPELLIRYENEEAVDDSQLPKDRFSAERLKGVDSTLKIQPAELGDSAVYLCASSLGGSGTYNEQFFGPGTRLTVL.

The genes are TRBV12-3 or TRBV12-4 and TRBJ1-5, with D possibly being TRBD1 (6 bases). CDR3 length equals 13 residues. V gave up 1 base and J gave up 6 bases, with 7 bases separating them. Here the CDR3 reads CASSLGRGQPQHF. The CDR3 DNA is TGTGCCAGCAGTTTAGGCAGGGGTCAGCCCCAGCATTTT.

This clonotype was seen repeatedly, ten times or more. The chain links TRBV19 to TRBJ2-2; D unclear. Germline values: CDR1 LNHDA, CDR2 SQIVND (reference sequence). Deletions cut 2 bases from V and 7 bases from J, with 23 bases between. This CDR3 comprises 18 residues. The chain's CDR3 is CASSISGFRRSPGGELFF. CDR3 DNA sequence: TGTGCCAGTAGTATAAGTGGGTTCAGGAGATCCCCCGGCGGGGAGCTGTTTTTT.

There are many counts of this clonotype. The chain recombines TRBV4-1 with TRBJ2-2, with D uncertain. The CDR3 covers 19 residues. Germline CDR1 and CDR2: MGHRA and YSYEKL. The ends were cut back, 4 bases at V and 1 base at J, with 22 bases in the middle. CDR3 sequence reads: CASSPSDRLELVNTGELFF. CDR3 coding DNA: TGCGCCAGCAGCCCGTCCGACCGGCTGGAATTAGTGAACACCGGGGAGCTGTTTTTT.

This clonotype was counted a single time. This chain connects TRBV6-6 to TRBJ1-2; the D gene is possibly TRBD1 (5 bases). The ends were cut back, 4 bases at V and 7 bases at J, with 16 bases in the middle. This CDR3 contains 14 residues. CDR1 and CDR2 from the germline V gene are MNHNY and SVGAGI (reference sequence). CDR3 sequence (DNA): TGTGCCAGCAGTTCGGGGGAAAAAACGGGTGGCTACACCTTC. As protein: CASSSGEKTGGYTF.

This clonotype was picked up many times. The DNA for the CDR3 is TGTGCCAGCAGCTTAGAGCTAGCGGCGAGCCCCGAGACCCAGTACTTC. Protein product: CASSLELAASPETQYF. The rearrangement joins TRBV11-2 to TRBJ2-5; the match to TRBD2 covers 7 bases. Trimming removed 0 bases from V and 5 bases from J; junction bases left unmatched: 9. Germline V gene data show CDR1 as SGHAT and CDR2 as FQNNGV. The CDR3 has 16 amino acids.

This clonotype appeared many times. The V call is TRBV20-1, the J call TRBJ2-7, with D tentatively TRBD1 (6 bases). V was trimmed by 8 bases and J by 0 bases, leaving 11 bases between them. This CDR3 has 12 amino acids. Germline V lookup: CDR1 DFQATT, CDR2 SNEGSKA (reference sequence). This CDR3 is CSIGDNSYEQYF. The CDR3 DNA reads TGCAGTATCGGGGACAACTCCTACGAGCAGTACTTC.